This T cell receptor beta chain was profiled in a study of shared clonotypes between healthy human individuals. This CDR3 region has 13 residues. V was cut by 6 bases and J by 6 bases, with 16 bases left in between. CDR1 and CDR2 (germline): SGHRS, YFSETQ. Nashville, Tennessee was home to all donors, who were Caucasian adults. The table came from immunoSEQ multiplex PCR; TCRdb's copy has only in-frame clones and leaves some out. The table includes some 2,100,000 clones, approximately 94% detected once. The receptor was isolated from a man between 18 and 29 years old in good health. The sequencing sample was made of naive CD4+ T cells sorted from blood. Subset here: CD45RA+ positively selected. The chain employs TRBV5-1 and TRBJ2-7, with a weak D call TRBD2 (5 bases). In DNA, the CDR3 is TGCGCCAGCACACGGACTCAGTACTTCGAGCAGTACTTC. Translated: CASTRTQYFEQYF.